The rows below give T cell receptor beta chains drawn from one sample of a study of shared clonotypes between healthy human individuals. The table came from immunoSEQ multiplex PCR; TCRdb's copy has only in-frame clones and leaves some out. The top ten clones hold 0.36% of a sample with about 2.4 million clones, 80% to 95% of them seen once. Input material: naive CD4+ T cells from PBMCs. All receptors come from a man between 18 and 35 years old in good health. Some clones in this sample may be carry-over from other donors' samples. CDR3s include the opening cysteine and the closing phenylalanine or tryptophan. The order of the fields is clone size, D gene, V gene, J gene, CDR3 DNA, CDR3 protein. A D gene is named only where the DNA matches it firmly. Rows give clone size only sometimes, using once, few, many, or a class for an expanded clone.

-,-,TRBV9,TRBJ2-1,TGTGCCAGCAGCGTCCAGGTCTACAATGAGCAGTTCTTC,CASSVQVYNEQFF
-,-,TRBV5-8,TRBJ2-5,TGTGCCAGCAGCTTGATTAGGATGGCAGTTACCCAGTACTTC,CASSLIRMAVTQYF
-,-,TRBV7-6,TRBJ2-1,TGTGCCAGCAGCCACCCTGGGCAGGGAGAGCAGTTCTTC,CASSHPGQGEQFF
-,-,TRBV5-1,TRBJ1-2,TGCGCCAGCAGCTTGGCCGCTTTTGACTATGGCTACACCTTC,CASSLAAFDYGYTF
once,-,TRBV19,TRBJ2-7,TGTGCCAGTAGTGGGAAATACGAGCAGTACTTC,CASSGKYEQYF
-,TRBD1,TRBV4-3,TRBJ1-3,TGCGCCAGCAGCCAGGGACAGGGAGTGTACACCATATATTTT,CASSQGQGVYTIYF
-,-,TRBV6-1,TRBJ1-4,TGTGCCAGCAACAGGGAGCGGGGAGAAAAACTGTTTTTT,CASNRERGEKLFF
-,-,TRBV15,TRBJ1-1,TGTGCCACCAGCAGAGATGTGGTGGGCGCTGAAGCTTTCTTT,CATSRDVVGAEAFF
-,-,TRBV6-1,TRBJ2-5,TGTGCCACCGCTTTGGGGGAGACCCAGTACTTC,CATALGETQYF
-,TRBD1,TRBV15,TRBJ2-7,TGTGCCACCAGCAGAGATCAGCGGGACAGGGGCGTCTACGAGCAGTACTTC,CATSRDQRDRGVYEQYF
once,-,TRBV5-5,TRBJ1-2,TGTGCCAGCAGCTTGGACGCCTATGGCTACACCTTC,CASSLDAYGYTF
-,-,TRBV28,TRBJ1-5,TGTGCCAGCAGCTTCAACCCCCAGCCCCAGCATTTT,CASSFNPQPQHF
-,-,TRBV9,TRBJ1-2,TGTGCCAGCAGCGTGGGGGAGAGACAAAGATATGGCTACACCTTC,CASSVGERQRYGYTF
-,-,TRBV25-1,TRBJ2-3,TGTGCCAGCAGTGAAAAAGTTTACGTACAAGCGACTTTT,CASSEKVYVQATF
-,-,TRBV7-9,TRBJ2-7,TGTGCCAGCAGCTTAGAGTTTCAGGGTGGCTACGAGCAGTACTTC,CASSLEFQGGYEQYF
-,-,TRBV9,TRBJ1-2,TGTGCCAGCAGCCGGGACCACAACTATGGCTACACCTTC,CASSRDHNYGYTF
-,-,TRBV2,TRBJ1-2,TGTGCCAGCGGCGAACTAAGGGGACCGATCGATGGCTACACCTTC,CASGELRGPIDGYTF
-,-,TRBV2,TRBJ1-5,TGTGCCAGCAGTGAAGCGACAGCTAATCAGCCCCAGCATTTT,CASSEATANQPQHF
-,-,TRBV5-4,TRBJ1-2,TGTGCCAGCAGCCTGGGGGGGCTATCGGGCTACACCTTC,CASSLGGLSGYTF
-,TRBD1,TRBV11-3,TRBJ2-1,TGTGCCAGCAGCCGACAGGGGGCTCTGAATGAGCAGTTCTTC,CASSRQGALNEQFF
-,-,TRBV30,TRBJ2-7,TGTGCCTGGAGTGTACGGGGGTATAGCTCCTACGAGCAGTACTTC,CAWSVRGYSSYEQYF
-,-,TRBV5-1,TRBJ1-5,TGCGCCAGCAGCTTGGGAACATATCAGCCCCAGCATTTT,CASSLGTYQPQHF